A single sample is the source of the 32 T cell receptor beta chains below, sequenced in a study of blood T cell repertoires in COVID-19. Produced via immunoSEQ multiplex PCR; TCRdb's table is partial and in-frame only. The data show about 71,000 clones, with just over 90% seen just once and less than 6.5% held by the top ten. The specimen sequenced was peripheral blood. The source is a young woman with acute or convalescent COVID-19.

The chain links TRBV7-4 to TRBJ1-1; D is possibly TRBD1 (5 bases). The germline V and J ends were trimmed by 4 bases and 6 bases, with 21 bases remaining between them. This CDR3 is 16 amino acids long. In germline, CDR1 is SGHVT, CDR2 SQSDAQ. CDR3: CASSSKQVKWPAEAFF. The CDR3, as DNA: TGTGCCAGCAGCTCTAAACAGGTAAAGTGGCCAGCTGAAGCTTTCTTT.

This clone was picked up one time. The chain has TRBV12-5 and TRBJ1-1, with a weak D call TRBD1 (5 bases). V was clipped by 1 base and J by 1 base, with 10 bases between them. The CDR3 contains 15 residues. Germline V CDR1 and CDR2: LGHNT, FRNRAP. The CDR3 spells CASGLDYRKNTEAFF. CDR3 nucleotides: TGTGCTAGTGGTTTGGATTACAGGAAGAACACTGAAGCTTTCTTT.

The J gene is TRBJ1-3, the V gene TRBV7-8; 10 bases align to TRBD1. Losses at the gene ends were 3 bases for V and 3 bases for J; bases not matched to a gene: 5. CDR1 and CDR2 (germline): SGHVS, FQNEAQ. The CDR3 consists of 16 residues. This CDR3 reads CASSLGDRGSGNTIYF. The CDR3 DNA follows: TGTGCCAGCAGCTTGGGGGACAGGGGAAGTGGAAACACCATATATTTT.

The chain carries TRBV7-8 and TRBJ1-2, with 7 bases identical to TRBD1. The CDR3 sequence is 15 residues long. J was trimmed by 5 bases and V by 4 bases; bases with no gene match: 10. CDR1 is SGHVS, CDR2 FQNEAQ, per germline. The CDR3 loop reads CASSSGTEFLYGYTF. DNA of the CDR3: TGTGCCAGCAGCTCCGGGACAGAATTTCTTTATGGCTACACCTTC.

The chain carries TRBV2 and TRBJ2-1; 9 bases align to TRBD1. Germline-derived CDR1 and CDR2 are SNHLY and FYNNEI. J lost 4 bases, V lost 4 bases, and 14 bases had no gene match. The CDR3 is made up of 18 amino acids. CDR3 sequence (DNA): TGTGCCAGCAGTGGGGACAGGGAGGAGTCTCGTAGATACAATGAGCAGTTCTTC. Translating it yields CASSGDREESRRYNEQFF.

The chain is built from TRBV5-1 and TRBJ2-1; D is unclear. Germline V gene data show CDR1 as SGHRS and CDR2 as YFSETQ. Trimming shortened V by 2 bases and J by 7 bases, and 16 bases separated the two germline ends. CDR3 size: 15 residues. The CDR3 sequence: CASSFAQILNNEQFF. CDR3 nucleotide sequence: TGCGCCAGCAGCTTCGCACAGATCCTTAATAATGAGCAGTTCTTC.

The DNA of the CDR3 is TGTGCCAGCAGTGAAGACAGGGAGTATGGCTACACCTTC. Translating gives CASSEDREYGYTF. The chain couples TRBV6-1 to TRBJ1-2; tentatively, D is TRBD1 (6 bases). V was cut by 1 base and J by 5 bases, with 8 bases left in between. Germline-derived CDR1 and CDR2 are MNHNS and SASEGT. The CDR3 is 13 residues long.

The V gene is TRBV15, the J gene TRBJ2-1; 7 nucleotides agree with TRBD2. V shed 5 bases and J 7 bases; nucleotides not matched to a gene: 11. Germline V gene data show CDR1 as LNHNV and CDR2 as YYDKDF (reference sequence). CDR3 length: 15 amino acids. CDR3 region: CATSPRGGRANEQFF. CDR3 coding DNA: TGTGCCACCAGCCCGCGTGGGGGGAGGGCAAATGAGCAGTTCTTC.

The chain is built from TRBV6-1 and TRBJ1-5; D gene uncertain. The CDR3 contains 13 residues. V gave up 5 bases and J gave up 7 bases, with 12 bases separating them. Germline CDR1 MNHNS, CDR2 SASEGT. In DNA form, the CDR3 reads TGTGCCAGCAGTCCGGATCAGGCCCAGCCCCAGCATTTT. Translated, it gives CASSPDQAQPQHF.

The chain carries TRBV7-2 and TRBJ2-5; D is uncertain. The CDR3 runs to 15 residues. Germline V gives CDR1 SGHTA, CDR2 FQGNSA. V lost 5 bases to trimming and J lost 1 base, with 14 bases between them. CDR3 sequence: CASSPDPFLQETQYF. The CDR3 DNA sequence: TGTGCCAGCAGCCCAGATCCGTTTCTCCAAGAGACCCAGTACTTC.

This clone was seen a few times. J is TRBJ2-3 and V is TRBV6-6, with 16 bases fitting TRBD2. Germline V gives CDR1 MNHNY, CDR2 SVGAGI (reference sequence). The CDR3 extends over 19 amino acids. J was trimmed by 2 bases and V by 6 bases; bases with no gene match: 11. The chain's CDR3 is CASSSPGLAGGRVTDTQYF. DNA for the CDR3: TGTGCCAGCAGCTCACCGGGACTAGCGGGGGGGCGGGTCACAGATACGCAGTATTTT.

This chain links TRBV5-4 with TRBJ2-3, with 10 bases that match TRBD1. The CDR3 has 17 residues. With V trimmed by 4 bases and J by 0 bases, 8 bases remained unmatched. Looked up from germline, CDR1 is SGHNT and CDR2 is YYREEE (reference sequence). Here the CDR3 DNA reads TGTGCCAGCAGCCCCTCCCGGGGACAGGGGAGCACAGATACGCAGTATTTT. Amino acid sequence: CASSPSRGQGSTDTQYF.

The J gene is TRBJ2-6, the V gene TRBV7-1; TRBD1 might be the D (5 bases). TRBV7-1 is labeled an ORF, and its function is uncertain. This CDR3 comprises 18 residues. The V gene lost 5 bases and the J gene lost 9 bases, with 26 bases spanning the gap. The CDR3 bases are TGTGCCAGCAGCGAAATGTGTCACGAGGACAAAGTCGGCAACGTCCTGACTTTC. This codes for CASSEMCHEDKVGNVLTF.

The chain's CDR3 is CASSNDRGTAGNTIYF. For the CDR3, the DNA is TGTGCCAGTAGTAACGACAGGGGAACTGCTGGAAACACCATATATTTT. The genes are TRBV19 and TRBJ1-3; 8 positions match TRBD1. J was trimmed by 2 bases and V by 4 bases; bases with no gene match: 7. CDR1 is LNHDA, CDR2 SQIVND, per germline (reference sequence). The CDR3 runs to 16 residues. Full variable domain (missing parts from reference TRBV19 and TRBJ1-3): DGGITQSPKYLFRKEGQNVTLSCEQNLNHDAMYWYRQDPGQGLRLIYYSQIVNDFQKGDIAEGYSVSREKKESFPLTVTSAQKNPTAFYLCASSNDRGTAGNTIYFGEGSWLTVV.

The genes are TRBV10-1 and TRBJ2-2, with 11 bases fitting TRBD2. The CDR3 sequence is 18 residues long. Trimming removed 0 bases from V and 1 base from J; junction bases left unmatched: 4. Germline V CDR1 and CDR2: WNHNN, SYGVQD (reference sequence). CDR3 in DNA: TGCGCCAGCAGTGAGTCCGTGCTAGCGGGGGGGAACACCGGGGAGCTGTTTTTT. This codes for CASSESVLAGGNTGELFF.

CDR3 nucleotides: TGCGCCAGCAGCCAAGATCTCCCCACTAGCGGGGAGCAGTTCTTC. Protein: CASSQDLPTSGEQFF. V and J are TRBV4-3 and TRBJ2-1; 9 bases agree with TRBD2. In germline, CDR1 is LGHNA, CDR2 YSLEER. V was pared by 0 bases and J by 10 bases, with 7 bases of the junction left unmatched. CDR3 size: 15 residues.

The rearrangement joins TRBV28 to TRBJ2-5, with TRBD1 identical over 7 bases. Germline V gene data show CDR1 as MDHEN and CDR2 as SYDVKM. This CDR3 is 14 amino acids long. Losses at the gene ends were 6 bases for V and 5 bases for J; bases not matched to a gene: 9. The CDR3, as DNA: TGTGCCAGCAGGGTGAGACAGGGCGGGGAGACCCAGTACTTC. Translated: CASRVRQGGETQYF.

The CDR3 region is CASSVGQPTGELFF. DNA of the CDR3: TGTGCCAGCAGCGTAGGACAGCCCACCGGGGAGCTGTTTTTT. J is TRBJ2-2 and V is TRBV9; the D gene is possibly TRBD1 (5 bases). The V gene's germline CDR1 is SGDLS and CDR2 YYNGEE. The germline V and J ends were trimmed by 0 bases and 4 bases, with 7 bases remaining between them. The CDR3 sequence is 14 residues long.

Here the CDR3 reads CASSEGSGVYLEPQHF. The CDR3 bases are TGTGCCAGCAGTGAAGGGAGCGGGGTTTATCTTGAGCCCCAGCATTTT. The rearrangement uses TRBV6-1 and TRBJ1-5; D is uncertain. Germline CDR1 is MNHNS and CDR2 is SASEGT. V was shortened by 1 base and J by 8 bases, with 18 bases between the two germline ends. CDR3 length: 16 residues.

The chain recombines TRBV5-4 with TRBJ1-2, with a weak D call TRBD1 (5 bases). Trimming took off 1 base at V and 8 bases at J, with 15 bases between the two ends. The CDR3 loop spans 14 amino acids. From germline, CDR1 is SGHNT and CDR2 YYREEE (reference sequence). CDR3: CASSLYGATIGYTF. CDR3 nucleotide sequence: TGTGCCAGCAGCTTGTATGGGGCGACGATAGGCTACACCTTC.

This clone was recorded a few times. The V gene is TRBV19, the J gene TRBJ1-2; the D gene is possibly TRBD1 (6 bases). Germline lookup yields CDR1 LNHDA and CDR2 SQIVND (reference sequence). With 5 bases removed from V and 7 bases from J, the gap between germline ends came to 11 bases. This CDR3 comprises 12 residues. The CDR3 sequence: CASSRTATGYTF. CDR3 bases: TGTGCCAGTAGTCGGACAGCAACTGGCTACACCTTC.

A few counts support this clone. This sample also contains other DNA sequences that code for the same CDR3. This chain uses TRBV5-8 with TRBJ2-3, with 8 bases matching TRBD2. V lost 5 bases, J lost 4 bases, and 6 bases stayed unmatched. CDR3 size: 14 residues. Germline CDR1 reads SGHTS; CDR2 reads YDEGEE. CDR3 DNA sequence: TGTGCCAGCAGTGGCAGCGGGGGCGCAGATACGCAGTATTTT. Its translation is CASSGSGGADTQYF.

The V gene is TRBV7-9, the J gene TRBJ2-7; 8 bases are shared with TRBD1. The CDR3 consists of 14 residues. Germline loops: CDR1 SEHNR, CDR2 FQNEAQ (reference sequence). J gave up 6 bases and V 4 bases, and 8 bases lay outside the gene matches. The CDR3 reads CASSSRDRGVEQYF. CDR3 coding DNA: TGTGCCAGCAGCTCCCGTGACAGGGGTGTCGAGCAGTACTTC.

The sample holds one count of this clone. The V and J genes are TRBV10-3 and TRBJ2-3; a possible D gene is TRBD1 (6 bases). This CDR3 comprises 15 residues. V lost 4 bases and J 0 bases, leaving 11 bases between the germline ends. Germline V gene data show CDR1 as ENHRY and CDR2 as SYGVKD. Here the CDR3 reads CAISGQASSTDTQYF. As DNA, the CDR3 is TGTGCCATCAGTGGACAGGCCTCTAGCACAGATACGCAGTATTTT.

The chain recombines TRBV10-2 with TRBJ2-1, with a tentative D call TRBD1 (5 bases). Germline V gene data show CDR1 as WSHSY and CDR2 as SAAADI. The CDR3 is made up of 16 amino acids. Between the trimmed V and J ends, which lost 7 bases and 0 bases, there was a span of 16 bases. CDR3 nucleotides: TGCGCCAGCATTAAGGGTGGGGCCAACTCCTACAATGAGCAGTTCTTC. Translated: CASIKGGANSYNEQFF.

The gene calls are TRBV2 and TRBJ1-6; possibly TRBD1 for D (5 bases). Germline CDR1 and CDR2: SNHLY and FYNNEI. V lost 3 bases to trimming and J lost 8 bases, with 8 bases between them. The CDR3 runs 13 residues. In DNA form, the CDR3 reads TGTGCCAGCAGTGACAGGGCATATTCACCCCTCCACTTT. Translating it yields CASSDRAYSPLHF. Looking up the rest from reference TRBV2 and TRBJ1-6 gives the full variable domain: EPEVTQTPSHQVTQMGQEVILRCVPISNHLYFYWYRQILGQKVEFLVSFYNNEISEKSEIFDDQFSVERPDGSNFTLKIRSTKLEDSAMYFCASSDRAYSPLHFGNGTRLTVT.

The chain employs TRBV6-2 or TRBV6-3 and TRBJ1-2; TRBD1 matches 8 bases. J was trimmed by 5 bases and V by 5 bases; bases with no gene match: 7. CDR1 and CDR2 (germline): MNHEY, SVGEGT. The CDR3 has 14 amino acids. The DNA of the CDR3 is TGTGCCAGCAGTCGCGGACAGGGAGGGTATGGCTACACCTTC. Translation: CASSRGQGGYGYTF.

The chain links TRBV7-9 to TRBJ2-5, with 11 nucleotides matching TRBD1. This CDR3 comprises 18 residues. The trim removed 2 bases at V and 5 bases at J, leaving 13 bases unmatched. Germline lookup yields CDR1 SEHNR and CDR2 FQNEAQ (reference sequence). This chain's CDR3 is CASSLFFPRTGGAETQYF. The CDR3 region has the DNA TGTGCCAGCAGCTTATTTTTCCCGCGGACAGGGGGCGCGGAGACCCAGTACTTC.

This clone is termed medium-sized. The sample holds other DNA sequences that translate to the same CDR3. The rearrangement joins TRBV14 to TRBJ1-6; 7 bases agree with TRBD1. The CDR3 runs 13 residues. Per the germline V gene, CDR1 is SGHDN and CDR2 is FVKESK. The junction had 6 bases not matched to a gene; V was cut back by 6 bases and J by 10 bases. The CDR3, as DNA: TGTGCCAGCAGTCAGACAGGGCAATCACCCCTCCACTTT. Translation: CASSQTGQSPLHF.

This chain connects TRBV6-6 to TRBJ1-6; 8 nucleotides match TRBD1. Trimming removed 2 bases from V and 10 bases from J; junction bases left unmatched: 7. Germline CDR1 is MNHNY and CDR2 is SVGAGI (reference sequence). This CDR3 is built from 15 residues. The CDR3 loop reads CASSYADRGQSPLHF. The DNA of the CDR3 is TGTGCCAGCAGTTACGCCGACAGGGGACAATCACCCCTCCACTTT.

The chain recombines TRBV5-1 with TRBJ2-1, with 8 bases fitting TRBD1. Losses at the gene ends were 0 bases for V and 5 bases for J; bases not matched to a gene: 7. Germline assignment: CDR1 SGHRS and CDR2 YFSETQ. The CDR3 has 16 residues. CDR3 DNA sequence: TGCGCCAGCAGCTTGGCCTCACAGGGGGTCAACAATGAGCAGTTCTTC. Its protein product is CASSLASQGVNNEQFF.

This chain joins TRBV6-5 and TRBJ1-2, with a possible D match to TRBD1 (5 bases). The ends were cut back, 6 bases at V and 5 bases at J, with 13 bases in the middle. The CDR3 contains 13 residues. Germline values: CDR1 MNHEY, CDR2 SVGAGI. CDR3: CASRLGGLYGYTF. The CDR3 region has the DNA TGTGCCAGCAGACTGGGGGGGTTGTATGGCTACACCTTC.